This entry lists 17 T cell receptor beta chains sequenced from one sample in a study of T cells after yellow fever vaccination. TCRdb reprocessed the 5' RACE reads via MiXCR and lists one record per CDR3 protein. The table includes roughly 300,000 distinct CDR3 sequences, around 8.1% detected once. The sequenced sample was PBMCs, obtained more than 35 days after the first yellow fever vaccination. All receptors derive from a man younger than 35 who received the YFV17D yellow fever vaccine.

Only a few counts were recorded for this clonotype. The chain combines TRBV19 with TRBJ1-6; D is unclear. CDR3 size: 12 residues. Trimming took off 1 base at V and 9 bases at J, with 4 bases between the two ends. Per the germline V gene, CDR1 is LNHDA and CDR2 is SQIVND (reference sequence). This CDR3 reads CASSIGGSPLHF. The CDR3 coding sequence is TGTGCCAGTAGTATAGGGGGTTCACCCCTCCACTTT.

This clonotype was counted between two and nine times. V and J are TRBV6-1 and TRBJ2-5; TRBD1 matches 8 bases. CDR3 length equals 15 residues. The germline V gene has CDR1 MNHNS and CDR2 SASEGT. The V and J ends lost 7 bases and 5 bases, in that order; junction bases with no gene match: 12. The CDR3 nucleotides are TGTGCCAGCAACCCAAGACAGGGGTCTGGGGAGACCCAGTACTTC. It yields the protein CASNPRQGSGETQYF.

This clonotype was seen many times. The chain employs TRBV28 and TRBJ1-2; D call uncertain. This CDR3 has 12 amino acids. Germline V lookup: CDR1 MDHEN, CDR2 SYDVKM. The V gene lost 6 bases and the J gene lost 8 bases, with 13 bases spanning the gap. CDR3 in DNA: TGTGCCAGCAGCTCCCCCGGAAAAGGCTACACCTTC. Its translation: CASSSPGKGYTF.

At least ten counts were recorded for this clonotype. This rearrangement joins TRBV4-1 to TRBJ2-4; D may correspond to TRBD1 or TRBD2 (5 bases each). CDR3 length equals 15 residues. Trimming removed 1 base from V and 4 bases from J, with 11 bases in between. Germline V gene data show CDR1 as MGHRA and CDR2 as YSYEKL. CDR3 protein: CASSQGSGTKNIQYF. The DNA for the CDR3 is TGCGCCAGCAGCCAAGGGTCCGGGACGAAAAACATTCAGTACTTC.

The rearrangement links TRBV6-2 or TRBV6-3 to TRBJ2-6; no definite D call. CDR1 and CDR2 (germline): MNHEY, SVGEGT. V lost 2 bases and J lost 2, with 7 bases in between. The CDR3 is 15 residues long. CDR3 DNA: TGTGCCAGCAGTTACGGGCCGCCTGGGGCCAACGTCCTGACTTTC. Residues: CASSYGPPGANVLTF.

This clonotype was seen more than once but under ten times. The V and J genes are TRBV24-1 and TRBJ2-3; D is possibly TRBD2 (5 bases). Deletions cut 9 bases from V and 4 bases from J, with 13 bases between. This CDR3 is built from 13 residues. Germline values: CDR1 KGHDR, CDR2 SFDVKD. CDR3 sequence reads: CATSGWRSDTQYF. DNA for the CDR3: TGTGCCACCTCCGGGTGGAGGTCAGATACGCAGTATTTT.

This chain links TRBV5-1 with TRBJ2-7, with 11 bases aligning to TRBD1. V trimming: 0 bases; J trimming: 1 base; junction bases outside the gene matches: 9. This CDR3 has 18 residues. Germline V gene sequence: CDR1 SGHRS, CDR2 YFSETQ. The CDR3 region has the DNA TGCGCCAGCAGCTTGGGGGGGACAGGGGGACGGGGATCCTACGAGCAGTACGTC. Its translation is CASSLGGTGGRGSYEQYV.

This clonotype showed up just a few times. V usage is TRBV27 and J usage is TRBJ2-7; perhaps D is TRBD1 or TRBD2 (5 bases each). V was trimmed by 0 bases and J by 1 base, leaving 10 bases between them. This CDR3 spans 15 amino acids. Germline CDR1 is MNHEY and CDR2 is SMNVEV (reference sequence). The CDR3 DNA is TGTGCCAGCAGTTTATCTGGGGGAATTTCCTACGAGCAGTACTTC. Translation gives CASSLSGGISYEQYF.

This clonotype was counted many times. This chain links TRBV6-5 with TRBJ1-1; TRBD1 is a possible D gene (5 bases). Germline V gene sequence: CDR1 MNHEY, CDR2 SVGAGI. This CDR3 is built from 12 residues. V lost 7 bases, J lost 4 bases, and 10 bases lay in between. CDR3 sequence (DNA): TGTGCCAGCACTAACCAGGGCACTGAAGCTTTCTTT. Encoded protein: CASTNQGTEAFF.

Ten or more counts support this clonotype. This chain uses TRBV4-2 with TRBJ2-1; 10 positions match TRBD2. This CDR3 is 15 amino acids long. V was clipped by 1 base and J by 8 bases; unmatched bases: 5. CDR1 LGHNA and CDR2 YNFKEQ come from the germline V gene. CDR3 in amino acids: CASSQGAGGLDEQFF. The CDR3 nucleotides read TGTGCCAGCAGCCAAGGAGCGGGGGGGCTTGATGAGCAGTTCTTC.

This clonotype was detected a few times. J is TRBJ2-5 and V is TRBV11-2; a weak D match, TRBD1 (6 bases). Looked up from germline, CDR1 is SGHAT and CDR2 is FQNNGV. V shed 1 base and J shed 2 bases, with 11 bases lying between them. The CDR3 has 15 residues. This CDR3 is CASSLGVRGQETQYF. CDR3 bases: TGTGCCAGCAGCTTAGGGGTGAGGGGGCAAGAGACCCAGTACTTC.

The chain couples TRBV28 to TRBJ2-7, with D perhaps TRBD1 (6 bases). This CDR3 has 15 residues. CDR1 MDHEN and CDR2 SYDVKM come from the germline V gene. V lost 8 bases and J 7 bases, leaving 24 bases between the germline ends. The chain's CDR3 is CASRQLGTLGVEQYV. The CDR3 DNA reads TGTGCCAGCCGTCAACTCGGGACATTAGGCGTGGAGCAGTACGTC.

The chain recombines TRBV6-2 or TRBV6-3 with TRBJ2-6; D ambiguous. Between the trimmed V and J ends, which lost 2 bases and 2 bases, there was a span of 7 bases. Germline V gene data show CDR1 as MNHEY and CDR2 as SVGEGT. The CDR3 runs 15 residues. CDR3 protein: CASSYGVAGANVLTF. CDR3 DNA sequence: TGTGCCAGCAGTTACGGGGTCGCTGGGGCCAACGTCCTGACTTTC.

This clonotype was recorded a few times. The chain has TRBV7-8 and TRBJ2-7; a weak D match, TRBD2 (7 bases). CDR3 length: 16 residues. V lost 2 bases and J 3 bases, leaving 17 bases between the germline ends. Looked up from germline, CDR1 is SGHVS and CDR2 is FQNEAQ. The CDR3 sequence: CASSLPRRGRDYEQYF. CDR3 DNA: TGTGCCAGCAGCTTACCTAGGAGGGGGAGGGACTACGAGCAGTACTTC.

The V and J genes are TRBV11-1 and TRBJ2-2; TRBD2 aligns across 7 bases. Per germline, CDR1 SGHAT and CDR2 FQDESV (reference sequence). This CDR3 contains 16 residues. Germline trimming cut 4 bases from V and 4 bases from J; bases unmatched to any gene: 9. The DNA for the CDR3 is TGTGCCAGCAGCTACAGTTGGGGAGGGCCCACCGGGGAGCTGTTTTTT. This translates into CASSYSWGGPTGELFF.

This clonotype was observed a few times. This chain joins TRBV27 and TRBJ2-3, with 11 bases aligning to TRBD2. V lost 4 bases to trimming and J lost 6 bases; unmatched junction nucleotides: 12. CDR1 and CDR2 (germline): MNHEY, SMNVEV (reference sequence). CDR3 length: 17 residues. DNA of the CDR3: TGTGCCAGCAGTTCCCGGACTAGCGGGTCTTTGGGGGATACGCAGTATTTT. It codes for CASSSRTSGSLGDTQYF.

This clonotype was counted a few times. The chain couples TRBV21-1 to TRBJ2-1; the tabulated D call, TRBD1, remains unverified against the DNA. TRBV21-1 is labeled a pseudogene. The CDR3 is made up of 16 amino acids. The CDR3 DNA is TGTGCCAGCAGTTCGAGCAGTGGGGGACCTTACAATGAGCAGTTCTTC. It encodes CASSSSSGGPYNEQFF.